This entry lists 25 T cell receptor beta chains sequenced from one sample in a study of blood T cell repertoires in COVID-19. The table came from immunoSEQ multiplex PCR; TCRdb's copy has only in-frame clones and leaves some out. The sample carries tens of thousands of clones, over 75% recorded once. The sample was peripheral blood. These receptors were obtained from a man between 65 and 85 years old with active or convalescent COVID-19.

In its sample, this clone was seen once. The rearrangement links TRBV6-5 to TRBJ1-1; D call uncertain. The CDR3 sequence is 13 residues long. V lost 6 bases, J lost 5 bases, and 13 bases lay in between. Germline CDR1 reads MNHEY; CDR2 reads SVGAGI. The CDR3 region has the DNA TGTGCCAGCAGACCCGGGGTAAGAACTGAAGCTTTCTTT. Translated, it gives CASRPGVRTEAFF.

The rearrangement links TRBV19 to TRBJ2-7, with TRBD2 identical over 13 bases. Looked up from germline, CDR1 is LNHDA and CDR2 is SQIVND (reference sequence). Trimming cost V 5 bases and J 4 bases; bases outside gene matches: 11. The CDR3 consists of 17 residues. The CDR3 DNA sequence: TGTGCCAGTAGTTCGGCTCTAGGACTAGCGGGAGTTTACGAGCAGTACTTC. Amino acid sequence: CASSSALGLAGVYEQYF.

The chain recombines TRBV23-1 with TRBJ2-2; TRBD2 matches 12 bases. TRBV23-1 is annotated as an ORF whose role is uncertain. The V segment lost 4 bases and the J segment 0 bases; nucleotides outside the gene matches: 6. This CDR3 spans 18 amino acids. The CDR3 is CASSPRTSGISNTGELFF. The CDR3 DNA is TGCGCCAGCAGTCCAAGGACTAGCGGGATCTCGAACACCGGGGAGCTGTTTTTT.

The chain employs TRBV19 and TRBJ1-2, with 9 bases that match TRBD1. The germline V gene has CDR1 LNHDA and CDR2 SQIVND (reference sequence). This CDR3 spans 13 amino acids. V shed 6 bases, J shed 4 bases, and the junction held 3 bases outside the gene matches. CDR3 amino acids: CASRAGQGYGYTF. Written as DNA, the CDR3 is TGTGCCAGTAGGGCGGGACAGGGCTATGGCTACACCTTC.

This rearrangement joins TRBV27 to TRBJ2-4; D is perhaps TRBD2 (7 bases). Per germline, CDR1 MNHEY and CDR2 SMNVEV (reference sequence). The CDR3 covers 13 residues. With 10 bases removed from V and 5 bases from J, the gap between germline ends came to 15 bases. The DNA of the CDR3 is TGTGCCACTCGGGGGCTAGCGGAAAACATTCAGTACTTC. Translated, it gives CATRGLAENIQYF.

V gene TRBV4-3 combines with J gene TRBJ1-4; D is possibly TRBD1 (6 bases). The germline V and J ends were trimmed by 0 bases and 10 bases, with 12 bases remaining between them. CDR3 size: 14 residues. The germline CDR1 and CDR2 sequences are LGHNA and YSLEER. CDR3 loop: CASSQDRAGAKLFF. The CDR3 DNA reads as TGCGCCAGCAGCCAAGATCGGGCAGGGGCAAAACTGTTTTTT.

The rearrangement uses TRBV6-2 or TRBV6-3 and TRBJ2-7; 7 bases are shared with TRBD1. J lost 0 bases, V lost 1 base, and 3 bases had no gene match. The CDR3 has 15 amino acids. CDR1 is MNHEY, CDR2 SVGEGT, per germline. CDR3 bases: TGTGCCAGCAGTTACTGGGGACAGAGCTCCTACGAGCAGTACTTC. Translation: CASSYWGQSSYEQYF.

CDR3 coding DNA: TGTGCCAGCAGTTTGGGGGGTCGCGAGCAGTACTTC. This translates into CASSLGGREQYF. The chain combines TRBV28 with TRBJ2-7; possibly TRBD2 for D (6 bases). The CDR3 has 12 amino acids. CDR1 and CDR2 (germline): MDHEN, SYDVKM. Trimming removed 3 bases from V and 6 bases from J, with 9 bases in between.

The rearrangement links TRBV5-5 to TRBJ1-1; D possibly corresponds to TRBD1 (5 bases). Germline V gene lookup returns CDR1 SGHKS and CDR2 YYEKEE (reference sequence). CDR3 length: 14 amino acids. V lost 2 bases and J 3 bases, leaving 11 bases between the germline ends. This CDR3 is CASSFQGRYTEAFF. CDR3 bases: TGTGCCAGCAGCTTCCAGGGTCGGTACACTGAAGCTTTCTTT.

This chain joins TRBV28 and TRBJ2-3, with 8 bases lining up with TRBD2. The CDR3 has 13 residues. Germline CDR1 reads MDHEN; CDR2 reads SYDVKM. The J segment lost 14 bases and the V segment lost 5 bases, leaving 12 bases of the junction unmatched. This CDR3 reads CASSRTSPKGTYF. CDR3 sequence (DNA): TGTGCCAGCAGTAGGACTAGCCCAAAAGGAACGTATTTT.

The genes are TRBV7-2 and TRBJ2-2; 10 bases match TRBD2. Looked up from germline, CDR1 is SGHTA and CDR2 is FQGNSA. The CDR3 is 16 residues long. V was clipped by 8 bases and J by 0 bases; unmatched bases: 6. CDR3 residues: CASGVLAGANTGELFF. CDR3 nucleotide sequence: TGTGCCAGCGGGGTGCTAGCGGGGGCGAACACCGGGGAGCTGTTTTTT.

J is TRBJ1-5 and V is TRBV19, with D unclear. Germline lookup yields CDR1 LNHDA and CDR2 SQIVND (reference sequence). Trimming removed 3 bases at V and 3 bases at J, with 6 bases between. The CDR3 spans 13 residues. CDR3 bases: TGTGCCAGTAGTATGCGGGCCAATCAGCCCCAGCATTTT. It translates to CASSMRANQPQHF.

The chain combines TRBV24-1 with TRBJ1-5; possibly TRBD1 for D (5 bases). V dropped 4 bases and J dropped 5 bases, with 11 bases sitting between them. The CDR3 has 14 residues. Germline CDR1 KGHDR, CDR2 SFDVKD. CDR3 nucleotide sequence: TGTGCCACCAGTGACGGCGGGACCTATCAGCCCCAGCATTTT. This codes for CATSDGGTYQPQHF.

This clone was picked up many times. The chain couples TRBV28 to TRBJ2-7, with TRBD2 as a possible D gene (5 bases). V was cut by 3 bases and J by 6 bases, with 15 bases left in between. CDR1 is MDHEN and CDR2 is SYDVKM in the germline V gene. The CDR3 has 14 residues. This chain's CDR3 is CASSFGGPLGEQYF. In DNA form, the CDR3 reads TGTGCCAGCAGTTTCGGAGGACCCCTCGGCGAGCAGTACTTC.

The genes are TRBV7-8 and TRBJ2-5; D remains ambiguous. Germline CDR1 and CDR2: SGHVS and FQNEAQ. The CDR3 is 13 amino acids. V was pared by 2 bases and J by 3 bases, with 7 bases between. As DNA, the CDR3 is TGTGCCAGCAGCTTAACGGTAAAAGAGACCCAGTACTTC. Its translation is CASSLTVKETQYF.

Only one count was recorded for this clone. The chain joins TRBV3-1 (or the pseudogene TRBV3-2) to TRBJ1-6; possible D gene TRBD1, 6 bases. The CDR3 is made up of 16 amino acids. The germline V gene encodes CDR1 LGHDT and CDR2 YNNKEL (reference sequence). V dropped 2 bases and J dropped 3 bases, with 11 bases sitting between them. The CDR3 sequence is CASSQSTGFYNSPLHF. The CDR3 nucleotides read TGTGCCAGCAGCCAATCGACAGGATTCTATAATTCACCCCTCCACTTT.

The rearrangement uses TRBV6-5 and TRBJ2-7; 12 bases map to TRBD1. With V trimmed by 5 bases and J by 6 bases, 5 bases remained unmatched. The CDR3 covers 14 residues. Germline values: CDR1 MNHEY, CDR2 SVGAGI. The CDR3 nucleotides are TGTGCCAGCAGTAAGGGACAGGGGGCCCTCGAGCAGTACTTC. It yields the protein CASSKGQGALEQYF.

The chain uses TRBV28 and TRBJ1-1; D is perhaps TRBD1 (5 bases). CDR3 length: 12 residues. Germline CDR1 MDHEN, CDR2 SYDVKM. Trimming pared 6 bases from V and 11 bases from J, leaving 16 bases between. The CDR3 DNA sequence: TGTGCCAGCAGACCAGGGTATTCAGGGGCTTTCTTT. As protein: CASRPGYSGAFF.

The gene calls are TRBV19 and TRBJ2-7; D gene ambiguous. Looked up from germline, CDR1 is LNHDA and CDR2 is SQIVND (reference sequence). The ends were cut back, 1 base at V and 4 bases at J, with 8 bases in the middle. CDR3 length equals 13 residues. This CDR3 reads CASSIGARYEQYF. The CDR3 nucleotides read TGTGCCAGTAGTATAGGCGCCCGGTACGAGCAGTACTTC.

This clone showed up just once. The chain carries TRBV7-9 and TRBJ2-5; D may be TRBD2 (5 bases). Trimming took off 3 bases at V and 1 base at J, with 9 bases between the two ends. The CDR3 is 14 amino acids. CDR1 is SEHNR and CDR2 is FQNEAQ in the germline V gene (reference sequence). In DNA form, the CDR3 reads TGTGCCAGCAGCTTTGCGGGCTCCCAAGAGACCCAGTACTTC. Translation gives CASSFAGSQETQYF.

The chain carries TRBV3-1 (or the pseudogene TRBV3-2) and TRBJ2-1, with D uncertain. The V end lost 8 bases, the J end lost 7 bases, and 15 bases lay between the germline ends. The CDR3 runs 13 residues. The germline V gene encodes CDR1 LGHDT and CDR2 YNNKEL (reference sequence). The CDR3: CASHRSLGNEQFF. The CDR3 DNA reads as TGTGCCAGCCACCGATCTCTCGGGAATGAGCAGTTCTTC.

The CDR3 sequence: CASTFERGGYTF. The CDR3 nucleotides are TGTGCCAGCACTTTCGAAAGGGGCGGCTACACCTTC. The rearrangement links TRBV12-3 or TRBV12-4 to TRBJ1-2; TRBD1 is a possible D gene (5 bases). The ends were cut back, 7 bases at V and 8 bases at J, with 14 bases in the middle. The CDR3 totals 12 residues.

The chain recombines TRBV30 with TRBJ1-5; D not certain. There are 13 residues in the CDR3. Trimming stripped 2 bases from V and 1 base from J, with 6 bases between. Germline lookup yields CDR1 GTSNPN and CDR2 SVGIG (reference sequence). CDR3 region: CAWSKQSNQPQHF. CDR3 nucleotide sequence: TGTGCCTGGAGTAAACAGAGCAATCAGCCCCAGCATTTT. The full variable domain, in which reference TRBV30 and TRBJ1-5 provide the parts outside the CDR3, is SQTIHQWPATLVQPVGSPLSLECTVEGTSNPNLYWYRQAAGRGLQLLFYSVGIGQISSEVPQNLSASRPQDRQFILSSKKLLLSDSGFYLCAWSKQSNQPQHFGDGTRLSIL.

V usage is TRBV27 and J usage is TRBJ2-3; TRBD2 is a possible D gene (6 bases). CDR1 and CDR2 from the germline V gene are MNHEY and SMNVEV (reference sequence). The CDR3 is made up of 14 amino acids. The V end lost 6 bases, the J end lost 1 base, and 11 bases lay between the germline ends. CDR3 protein: CASSLQRGTDTQYF. The CDR3 nucleotides read TGTGCCAGCAGCCTACAGCGGGGCACAGATACGCAGTATTTT.

This clone was picked up one time. The chain combines TRBV5-1 with TRBJ2-3; D not certain. The CDR3 contains 14 residues. Trimming left V 0 bases short and J 0 bases short, with 5 bases between. Germline loops: CDR1 SGHRS, CDR2 YFSETQ. The CDR3 sequence: CASSLGSSTDTQYF. The CDR3 bases are TGCGCCAGCAGCTTGGGTTCTAGCACAGATACGCAGTATTTT.